The 25 T cell receptor beta chains reported below all come from one sample, sequenced in a study of T-cell memory formation after mild COVID-19. TCRdb itself ran the 5' RACE reads through MiXCR, one entry per CDR3 protein. The sample consists of around 450,000 distinct CDR3 sequences, 20% of them appearing once. The sequenced sample was PBMCs or a T cell subset sorted from them (not recorded which). Every receptor here comes from an adult woman who had mild COVID-19 (a few samples of this study predate the infection). Cell type and time point are not known.

The rearrangement links TRBV27 to TRBJ2-7; TRBD2 matches 11 bases. Per the germline V gene, CDR1 is MNHEY and CDR2 is SMNVEV (reference sequence). The CDR3 is made up of 18 amino acids. With 6 bases clipped from V and 0 bases from J, the junction kept 13 bases outside the gene matches. CDR3 region: CASRRSPTLAGGSYEQYF. The CDR3 DNA is TGTGCCAGCAGAAGGTCTCCGACTCTAGCGGGGGGCTCCTACGAGCAGTACTTC.

This clonotype was recorded at least ten times. This chain uses TRBV3-1 with TRBJ1-5; D is uncertain. Germline values: CDR1 LGHDT, CDR2 YNNKEL (reference sequence). Trimming shortened V by 0 bases and J by 5 bases, and 8 bases separated the two germline ends. The CDR3 runs to 14 residues. For the CDR3, the DNA is TGTGCCAGCAGCCAAGATCGCAGTTATCAGCCCCAGCATTTT. It encodes CASSQDRSYQPQHF.

This rearrangement joins TRBV24-1 to TRBJ2-5; a possible D gene is TRBD2 (5 bases). This CDR3 contains 12 residues. The germline V gene encodes CDR1 KGHDR and CDR2 SFDVKD. The V end was cut by 9 bases, the J end by 4 bases, with 11 bases between. CDR3 sequence: CATRGGGETQYF. The DNA for the CDR3 is TGTGCCACCCGGGGTGGCGGAGAGACCCAGTACTTC.

CDR3 in DNA: TGCAGCGTACGGGACGGTGGGGCCAACGTCCTGACTTTC. Residues: CSVRDGGANVLTF. The chain combines TRBV29-1 with TRBJ2-6; D may match TRBD1 or TRBD2 (5 bases each). V lost 6 bases and J 3 bases, leaving 9 bases between the germline ends. Per the germline V gene, CDR1 is SQVTM and CDR2 is ANQGSEA. The CDR3 runs 13 residues.

This chain connects TRBV12-3 or TRBV12-4 to TRBJ1-4; maybe TRBD1 (5 bases). The CDR3 loop spans 14 amino acids. The V end was cut by 3 bases, the J end by 3 bases, with 8 bases between. CDR3 loop: CASSLGVSNEKLFF. The CDR3 DNA reads as TGTGCCAGCAGTTTGGGGGTATCTAATGAAAAACTGTTTTTT.

The V gene is TRBV20-1, the J gene TRBJ2-2, with D tentatively TRBD1 (6 bases). V shed 3 bases and J shed 4 bases, with 15 bases lying between them. Germline CDR1 is DFQATT and CDR2 is SNEGSKA (reference sequence). The CDR3 sequence is 15 residues long. DNA for the CDR3: TGCAGTGCTAGCCTACAGGGTGCGGGCACCGGGGAGCTGTTTTTT. This codes for CSASLQGAGTGELFF.

This clonotype was seen ten or more times. V gene TRBV7-9 combines with J gene TRBJ2-7; possibly TRBD1 for D (5 bases). Per the germline V gene, CDR1 is SEHNR and CDR2 is FQNEAQ (reference sequence). The V end lost 1 base, the J end lost 2 bases, and 9 bases lay between the germline ends. This CDR3 is 14 amino acids long. The chain's CDR3 is CASSLDPGPYEQYF. For the CDR3, the DNA is TGTGCCAGCAGCTTAGATCCAGGGCCCTACGAGCAGTACTTC.

In this sample, this clonotype turned up a few times. The chain links TRBV30 to TRBJ2-7; tentative D call: TRBD2 (5 bases). This CDR3 is 14 amino acids long. From germline, CDR1 is GTSNPN and CDR2 SVGIG (reference sequence). Trimming left V 0 bases short and J 3 bases short, with 12 bases between. In DNA, the CDR3 is TGTGCCTGGAGTGTATCCGGCGGAGGCTACGAGCAGTACTTC. Amino acids: CAWSVSGGGYEQYF.

Written as DNA, the CDR3 is TGTGCCAGCAGCCAAGTCGGGACTGATGTGTATGGCTACACCTTC. This codes for CASSQVGTDVYGYTF. J is TRBJ1-2 and V is TRBV4-2; D may be TRBD1 (5 bases). V was pared by 1 base and J by 5 bases, with 14 bases between. Germline lookup yields CDR1 LGHNA and CDR2 YNFKEQ. The CDR3 spans 15 residues.

This chain joins TRBV6-6 and TRBJ2-7; D may be TRBD1 or TRBD2 (6 bases each). Germline values: CDR1 MNHNY, CDR2 SVGAGI (reference sequence). Trimming cost V 4 bases and J 3 bases, with 19 bases left between them. This CDR3 contains 16 residues. This chain's CDR3 is CASSSSTIGGLYEQYF. CDR3 nucleotide sequence: TGTGCCAGCAGTTCCTCGACTATCGGGGGCCTCTACGAGCAGTACTTC.

This clonotype has at least ten counts. This chain links TRBV7-9 with TRBJ2-1, with D possibly matching TRBD2 (5 bases). The V end lost 1 base, the J end lost 5 bases, and 6 bases lay between the germline ends. Germline CDR1 reads SEHNR; CDR2 reads FQNEAQ (reference sequence). CDR3 length: 13 residues. CDR3 sequence: CASSLDGDNEQFF. In nucleotides, the CDR3 is TGTGCCAGCAGCTTAGACGGGGACAATGAGCAGTTCTTC.

The genes are TRBV29-1 and TRBJ1-1, with 11 nucleotides matching TRBD1. J lost 5 bases, V lost 4 bases, and 6 bases had no gene match. Germline V gene sequence: CDR1 SQVTM, CDR2 ANQGSEA. The CDR3 extends over 14 amino acids. The CDR3 sequence is CSVGIGTGGTEAFF. CDR3 in DNA: TGCAGCGTTGGGATTGGGACAGGGGGAACTGAAGCTTTCTTT.

The V and J genes are TRBV7-3 and TRBJ2-2, with 8 bases matching TRBD2. The CDR3 runs to 17 residues. With V trimmed by 2 bases and J by 4 bases, 9 bases remained unmatched. Germline V gives CDR1 SGHTA, CDR2 FQGTGA. This chain's CDR3 is CASSLLPGLESTGELFF. For the CDR3, the DNA is TGTGCCAGCAGCTTACTTCCGGGACTAGAAAGCACCGGGGAGCTGTTTTTT.

The chain couples TRBV24-1 to TRBJ2-1; no definite D call. CDR3 length: 11 residues. V was clipped by 0 bases and J by 13 bases, with 6 bases between them. Germline-derived CDR1 and CDR2 are KGHDR and SFDVKD. CDR3 sequence (DNA): TGTGCCACCAGTGATTTGGACACCCAGTTCTTC. It codes for CATSDLDTQFF.

The chain links TRBV5-1 to TRBJ1-1, with a weak D call TRBD1 (6 bases). Germline values: CDR1 SGHRS, CDR2 YFSETQ. Between the trimmed V and J ends, which lost 4 bases and 1 base, there was a span of 14 bases. The CDR3 has 15 amino acids. The CDR3 region is CASSITGLQNTEAFF. The CDR3 DNA is TGCGCCAGCAGCATAACAGGGTTACAGAACACTGAAGCTTTCTTT.

V gene TRBV20-1 combines with J gene TRBJ2-1, with no clear D. The CDR3 has 12 residues. Germline CDR1 is DFQATT and CDR2 is SNEGSKA (reference sequence). The V gene lost 6 bases and the J gene lost 4 bases, with 10 bases spanning the gap. DNA of the CDR3: TGCAGTGCCCCTGTAAGTTACAATGAGCAGTTCTTC. It encodes CSAPVSYNEQFF.

V is TRBV15 and J is TRBJ2-7; 9 bases are shared with TRBD1. The V segment lost 5 bases and the J segment 5 bases; nucleotides outside the gene matches: 10. Per germline, CDR1 LNHNV and CDR2 YYDKDF (reference sequence). The CDR3 contains 15 residues. CDR3 nucleotide sequence: TGTGCCACCAGCGGGGCCCGGGACAGGGTACACGAGCAGTACTTC. Protein product: CATSGARDRVHEQYF.

This chain uses TRBV5-1 with TRBJ2-1, with 11 nucleotides matching TRBD2. Germline V gene lookup returns CDR1 SGHRS and CDR2 YFSETQ. V lost 4 bases to trimming and J lost 6 bases; unmatched junction nucleotides: 12. The CDR3 extends over 17 amino acids. In DNA form, the CDR3 reads TGCGCCAGCAGCCCGCTGGGAGGGACTAGCGGAACCAATGAGCAGTTCTTC. It encodes CASSPLGGTSGTNEQFF. The full variable domain, its missing parts supplied by reference TRBV5-1 and TRBJ2-1, is KAGVTQTPRYLIKTRGQQVTLSCSPISGHRSVSWYQQTPGQGLQFLFEYFSETQRNKGNFPGRFSGRQFSNSRSEMNVSTLELGDSALYLCASSPLGGTSGTNEQFFGPGTRLTVL.

The chain has TRBV12-3 or TRBV12-4 and TRBJ2-3; D perhaps matches TRBD1 (5 bases). The CDR3 covers 14 residues. V was clipped by 3 bases and J by 1 base, with 8 bases between them. The CDR3 loop is CASSLGHRTDTQYF. CDR3 DNA: TGTGCCAGCAGTTTGGGGCACCGCACAGATACGCAGTATTTT.

This clonotype was observed a handful of times. The chain carries TRBV4-3 and TRBJ1-5, with TRBD1 matching 7 bases. The germline V gene encodes CDR1 LGHNA and CDR2 YSLEER. V lost 0 bases and J lost 7; bases outside the gene matches: 9. The CDR3 is made up of 16 amino acids. This chain's CDR3 is CASSQDLRQGGQPQHF. CDR3 bases: TGCGCCAGCAGCCAAGATCTCCGACAGGGCGGGCAGCCCCAGCATTTT.

J is TRBJ2-7 and V is TRBV29-1, with D uncertain. The germline gives CDR1 SQVTM, CDR2 ANQGSEA. V lost 4 bases, J lost 3 bases, and 10 bases lay in between. This CDR3 has 12 amino acids. Written as DNA, the CDR3 is TGCAGCGTTGTGTTACGGAACTACGAGCAGTACTTC. Protein: CSVVLRNYEQYF.

Only a few counts were recorded for this clonotype. The chain links TRBV27 to TRBJ1-2, with 7 positions matching TRBD1. The CDR3 runs to 13 residues. Germline V gene lookup returns CDR1 MNHEY and CDR2 SMNVEV (reference sequence). V trimming: 4 bases; J trimming: 4 bases; junction bases outside the gene matches: 3. The CDR3: CASSSAGGYGYTF. The CDR3 bases are TGTGCCAGCAGTTCGGCAGGGGGCTATGGCTACACCTTC.

This clonotype was recorded a few times. The chain couples TRBV6-5 to TRBJ2-3; no firm D call. V gave up 0 bases and J gave up 3 bases, with 7 bases separating them. The CDR3 is made up of 14 amino acids. From germline, CDR1 is MNHEY and CDR2 SVGAGI. The CDR3 protein is CASSYSDTTDTQYF. The CDR3 DNA follows: TGTGCCAGCAGTTACTCTGACACTACAGATACGCAGTATTTT.

There are a few counts of this clonotype. This chain joins TRBV18 and TRBJ1-1; D unresolved. This CDR3 region has 13 residues. The germline V gene has CDR1 KGHSH and CDR2 LQKENI. With 6 bases removed from V and 1 base from J, the gap between germline ends came to 9 bases. CDR3 protein: CASSTEGNTEAFF. In DNA form, the CDR3 reads TGTGCCAGCTCTACGGAAGGGAACACTGAAGCTTTCTTT.

This clonotype was observed a handful of times. The V call is TRBV7-9, the J call TRBJ2-3; 7 bases agree with TRBD2. Trimming at V came to 7 bases and at J to 1 base, leaving 20 bases not matched to a gene. Germline CDR1 is SEHNR and CDR2 is FQNEAQ (reference sequence). CDR3 size: 19 residues. The CDR3 loop is CASTFPGAAGDGGTDTQYF. The CDR3 coding sequence is TGTGCCAGCACCTTTCCAGGCGCGGCGGGAGATGGTGGCACAGATACGCAGTATTTT.